This entry lists 30 T cell receptor beta chains sequenced from one sample in a study of blood T cell repertoires in COVID-19. TCRdb's copy holds only in-frame clones and misses some; the assay was immunoSEQ multiplex PCR. The sample lists about 94,000 clones, 65% to 85% occurring once. The sequenced sample was peripheral blood. The receptors originated from a man aged 55 to 70 with acute or convalescent COVID-19.

This clone was seen a handful of times. The rearrangement uses TRBV6-1 and TRBJ1-1; D not certain. V was shortened by 3 bases and J by 6 bases, with 14 bases between the two germline ends. CDR3 length: 14 amino acids. Germline CDR1 reads MNHNS; CDR2 reads SASEGT. The CDR3 sequence: CASSETRETPEAFF. The CDR3, as DNA: TGTGCCAGCAGTGAGACACGGGAAACACCTGAAGCTTTCTTT.

This chain connects TRBV24-1 to TRBJ2-3; 10 nucleotides agree with TRBD1. The CDR3 is 16 residues long. Germline-derived CDR1 and CDR2 are KGHDR and SFDVKD. V shed 4 bases and J 2 bases; nucleotides not matched to a gene: 5. CDR3 sequence (DNA): TGTGCCACCAGTGACTGGGACAGGGGACCCACAGATACGCAGTATTTT. Protein: CATSDWDRGPTDTQYF.

CDR3 sequence (DNA): TGTGCCACCAGTGAGAAGGGACAGACCTATGGCTACACCTTC. It yields the protein CATSEKGQTYGYTF. The gene calls are TRBV24-1 and TRBJ1-2, with TRBD1 matching over 7 bases. The CDR3 has 14 amino acids. J lost 4 bases, V lost 4 bases, and 5 bases had no gene match. CDR1 and CDR2 from the germline V gene are KGHDR and SFDVKD.

The V gene is TRBV28, the J gene TRBJ1-2; D is unresolved. V was trimmed by 1 base and J by 8 bases, leaving 17 bases between them. Germline V lookup: CDR1 MDHEN, CDR2 SYDVKM. CDR3 size: 15 residues. This chain's CDR3 is CASSLSDKSVGGYTF. The CDR3 DNA reads TGTGCCAGCAGTTTATCTGACAAGTCGGTCGGCGGCTACACCTTC.

V gene TRBV2 combines with J gene TRBJ1-2; weak D call: TRBD1 (6 bases). The CDR3 extends over 12 amino acids. Germline-derived CDR1 and CDR2 are SNHLY and FYNNEI. V gave up 7 bases and J gave up 1 base, with 7 bases separating them. The CDR3 bases are TGTGCCAGCAAGGACAGTAACTATGGCTACACCTTC. This translates into CASKDSNYGYTF.

The V gene is TRBV6-5, the J gene TRBJ1-2, with 8 positions matching TRBD1. Germline V gives CDR1 MNHEY, CDR2 SVGAGI. The CDR3 spans 15 residues. V was pared by 6 bases and J by 3 bases, with 9 bases of the junction left unmatched. CDR3 amino acids: CASRSQGADDYGYTF. The CDR3 nucleotides are TGTGCCAGCAGGTCGCAGGGGGCGGATGACTATGGCTACACCTTC.

The genes are TRBV9 and TRBJ2-5; 8 nucleotides line up with TRBD2. CDR3 length: 18 residues. Germline loops: CDR1 SGDLS, CDR2 YYNGEE. V dropped 0 bases and J dropped 7; count of bases not matched to a gene: 17. CDR3 region: CASSVEAVVWGLGGTQYF. The CDR3 bases are TGTGCCAGCAGCGTAGAAGCCGTGGTTTGGGGACTAGGGGGGACCCAGTACTTC.

This clone was counted a few times. The rearrangement uses TRBV5-1 and TRBJ1-2; D is uncertain. Germline lookup yields CDR1 SGHRS and CDR2 YFSETQ. Trimming shortened V by 0 bases and J by 8 bases, and 14 bases separated the two germline ends. The CDR3 has 14 amino acids. CDR3 bases: TGCGCCAGCAGCTTGGCCCGGAGGGCCGGAGGCTACACCTTC. Its translation is CASSLARRAGGYTF.

This chain joins TRBV2 and TRBJ2-7, with D possibly matching TRBD1 (5 bases). Trimming removed 7 bases at V and 0 bases at J, with 7 bases between. The CDR3 has 12 amino acids. Germline CDR1 reads SNHLY; CDR2 reads FYNNEI. CDR3 residues: CASMTDSYEQYF. The CDR3 DNA is TGTGCCAGCATGACAGACTCCTACGAGCAGTACTTC.

The rearrangement joins TRBV6-5 to TRBJ2-1, with D perhaps matching TRBD2 (5 bases). Trimming removed 2 bases at V and 6 bases at J, with 11 bases between. This CDR3 has 14 amino acids. CDR1 is MNHEY, CDR2 SVGAGI, per germline. The CDR3 protein is CASSYGLAANEQFF. The CDR3 DNA sequence: TGTGCCAGCAGTTACGGGCTAGCAGCCAATGAGCAGTTCTTC.

V and J are TRBV9 and TRBJ2-4; 7 nucleotides align to TRBD2. J lost 6 bases, V lost 3 bases, and 3 bases had no gene match. The CDR3 covers 13 residues. The germline CDR1 and CDR2 sequences are SGDLS and YYNGEE. CDR3 bases: TGTGCCAGCAGCGCGGGGGGACTAAACATTCAGTACTTC. Encoded protein: CASSAGGLNIQYF. Full variable domain (rest looked up from reference TRBV9 and TRBJ2-4): DSGVTQTPKHLITATGQRVTLRCSPRSGDLSVYWYQQSLDQGLQFLIQYYNGEERAKGNILERFSAQQFPDLHSELNLSSLELGDSALYFCASSAGGLNIQYFGAGTRLSVL.

This chain links TRBV14 with TRBJ1-1; TRBD1 aligns across 7 bases. The CDR3 is made up of 15 amino acids. Germline lookup yields CDR1 SGHDN and CDR2 FVKESK. Unmatched junction bases numbered 6, after V lost 4 bases and J lost 1 base. CDR3: CASSLTGHGNTEAFF. For the CDR3, the DNA is TGTGCCAGCAGCCTGACAGGGCACGGGAACACTGAAGCTTTCTTT.

The rearrangement joins TRBV30 to TRBJ1-3; the match to TRBD1 covers 8 bases. V gave up 7 bases and J gave up 4 bases; unmatched junction bases: 6. CDR3 length: 13 residues. In germline, CDR1 is GTSNPN, CDR2 SVGIG (reference sequence). The CDR3 nucleotides are TGTGCCTTGCAAGGACAGGGAGGAAACACCATATATTTT. Translating gives CALQGQGGNTIYF.

This clone was counted between two and nine times. J is TRBJ1-2 and V is TRBV7-9; D unresolved. Trimming left V 1 base short and J 3 bases short, with 6 bases between. This CDR3 spans 13 amino acids. Germline assignment: CDR1 SEHNR and CDR2 FQNEAQ (reference sequence). Here the CDR3 DNA reads TGTGCCAGCAGCTTAGGGTCAGACTATGGCTACACCTTC. The encoded protein is CASSLGSDYGYTF. Variable domain in full (rest from reference TRBV7-9 and TRBJ1-2): DTGVSQNPRHKITKRGQNVTFRCDPISEHNRLYWYRQTLGQGPEFLTYFQNEAQLEKSRLLSDRFSAERPKGSFSTLEIQRTEQGDSAMYLCASSLGSDYGYTFGSGTRLTVV.

This clone has a single count. The genes are TRBV4-1 and TRBJ2-7, with D tentatively TRBD2 (5 bases). Trimming pared 4 bases from V and 6 bases from J, leaving 10 bases between. The CDR3 runs to 12 residues. CDR1 is MGHRA and CDR2 is YSYEKL in the germline V gene. The chain's CDR3 is CASSPTRGEQYF. The CDR3, as DNA: TGCGCCAGCAGCCCCACCCGGGGCGAGCAGTACTTC.

The rearrangement uses TRBV7-2 and TRBJ1-2, with 7 bases that match TRBD1. Germline V lookup: CDR1 SGHTA, CDR2 FQGNSA. The CDR3 is made up of 16 amino acids. The ends lost 1 base at V and 4 bases at J; junction bases unmatched: 9. The CDR3: CASSLGAQGGGYGYTF. For the CDR3, the DNA is TGTGCCAGCAGCTTAGGGGCGCAGGGGGGCGGCTATGGCTACACCTTC.

The V gene is TRBV4-3, the J gene TRBJ2-1; 9 bases are shared with TRBD1. Germline V lookup: CDR1 LGHNA, CDR2 YSLEER. This CDR3 contains 15 residues. Germline trimming cut 1 base from V and 6 bases from J; bases unmatched to any gene: 4. CDR3 sequence (DNA): TGCGCCAGCAGCCAAGGGACAGGGGTGGTCAATGAGCAGTTCTTC. It translates to CASSQGTGVVNEQFF.

The chain joins TRBV6-2 or TRBV6-3 to TRBJ2-7, with 8 bases that match TRBD1. In germline, CDR1 is MNHEY, CDR2 SVGEGT. The trim removed 5 bases at V and 5 bases at J, leaving 8 bases unmatched. The CDR3 has 14 amino acids. DNA of the CDR3: TGTGCCAGCAGTACCGGGACAGGACGGAACGAGCAGTACTTC. The encoded protein is CASSTGTGRNEQYF.

The rearrangement links TRBV4-1 to TRBJ1-2; 8 bases agree with TRBD1. This CDR3 region has 16 residues. Germline lookup yields CDR1 MGHRA and CDR2 YSYEKL. V trimming: 0 bases; J trimming: 1 base; junction bases outside the gene matches: 4. The CDR3 DNA is TGCGCCAGCAGCCAAGATGTAGGACAGGGTAACTATGGCTACACCTTC. Translating gives CASSQDVGQGNYGYTF.

The chain recombines TRBV10-3 with TRBJ1-1; no reliable D call. Germline CDR1 and CDR2: ENHRY and SYGVKD. V lost 2 bases and J 3 bases, leaving 7 bases between the germline ends. The CDR3 totals 13 residues. CDR3 sequence reads: CAISEITDTEAFF. The CDR3 DNA is TGTGCCATCAGTGAGATAACAGACACTGAAGCTTTCTTT.

In nucleotides, the CDR3 is TGTGCCTGGAGCTCGACAGGGTTGCATGGCTACACCTTC. This translates into CAWSSTGLHGYTF. This chain uses TRBV30 with TRBJ1-2; 7 bases line up with TRBD1. With V trimmed by 3 bases and J by 6 bases, 7 bases remained unmatched. The CDR3 consists of 13 residues. CDR1 and CDR2 (germline): GTSNPN, SVGIG (reference sequence).

The chain is built from TRBV7-3 and TRBJ2-3; 8 bases match TRBD2. The CDR3 has 16 residues. The germline V gene has CDR1 SGHTA and CDR2 FQGTGA. The trim removed 3 bases at V and 1 base at J, leaving 6 bases unmatched. CDR3 loop: CASSFAGGPRTDTQYF. The CDR3, as DNA: TGTGCCAGCAGCTTTGCGGGGGGCCCTCGCACAGATACGCAGTATTTT.

As DNA, the CDR3 is TGTGCCAGCAGCAAAGGTAGCGGGGGAGGCACAGATACGCAGTATTTT. This encodes CASSKGSGGGTDTQYF. The chain uses TRBV21-1 and TRBJ2-3; the D call in the table, TRBD2, was not verified against the DNA. TRBV21-1 is given as a pseudogene. The CDR3 totals 16 residues.

In the case of this clone: This CDR3 is also generated by other DNA sequences in the sample. The CDR3 spells CASSPGTPYNEQFF. The CDR3, as DNA: TGTGCCAGCAGTCCCGGGACACCCTACAATGAGCAGTTCTTC. The J gene is TRBJ2-1, the V gene TRBV27; perhaps TRBD1 as D (6 bases). V was cut by 5 bases and J by 2 bases, with 10 bases left in between. CDR3 length equals 14 residues. Germline V CDR1 and CDR2: MNHEY, SMNVEV (reference sequence).

The genes are TRBV4-3 and TRBJ1-1, with TRBD1 as a possible D gene (5 bases). The CDR3 is made up of 15 amino acids. Trimming shortened V by 4 bases and J by 5 bases, and 17 bases separated the two germline ends. The germline gives CDR1 LGHNA, CDR2 YSLEER. CDR3: CASSRQIDRETEAFF. The DNA of the CDR3 is TGCGCCAGCAGCCGGCAAATCGACAGAGAGACTGAAGCTTTCTTT.

The chain joins TRBV7-9 to TRBJ1-2; D not resolved. Trimming shortened V by 5 bases and J by 8 bases, and 15 bases separated the two germline ends. Germline V gene data show CDR1 as SEHNR and CDR2 as FQNEAQ (reference sequence). The CDR3 has 13 residues. The CDR3 protein is CASSPEAGNGYTF. CDR3 DNA sequence: TGTGCCAGCAGCCCAGAGGCCGGGAACGGCTACACCTTC. The complete variable domain, with remaining parts taken from reference TRBV7-9 and TRBJ1-2, reads DTGVSQNPRHKITKRGQNVTFRCDPISEHNRLYWYRQTLGQGPEFLTYFQNEAQLEKSRLLSDRFSAERPKGSFSTLEIQRTEQGDSAMYLCASSPEAGNGYTFGSGTRLTVV.

V usage is TRBV5-6 and J usage is TRBJ1-1; D ambiguous. V was shortened by 4 bases and J by 3 bases, with 7 bases between the two germline ends. The CDR3 contains 12 residues. Per germline, CDR1 SGHDT and CDR2 YYEEEE. CDR3 sequence reads: CASSPGDTEAFF. CDR3 nucleotide sequence: TGTGCCAGCAGCCCCGGGGACACTGAAGCTTTCTTT.

The V gene is TRBV11-2, the J gene TRBJ1-2; 8 bases match TRBD1. CDR1 is SGHAT and CDR2 is FQNNGV in the germline V gene. Trimming at V came to 5 bases and at J to 4 bases, leaving 9 bases not matched to a gene. This CDR3 comprises 15 residues. CDR3 sequence: CASSVNRGSTYGYTF. In nucleotides, the CDR3 is TGTGCCAGCAGCGTTAACAGGGGGTCGACCTATGGCTACACCTTC.

This clone was found once. The chain links TRBV10-3 to TRBJ1-2; TRBD1 aligns across 9 bases. J was trimmed by 3 bases and V by 10 bases; bases with no gene match: 12. CDR3 length: 15 amino acids. CDR1 and CDR2 (germline): ENHRY, SYGVKD. CDR3 sequence: CATRAQGAQDYGYTF. The DNA of the CDR3 is TGTGCCACCCGGGCACAGGGGGCTCAAGACTATGGCTACACCTTC.

This clone was seen once. The chain combines TRBV29-1 with TRBJ1-2; 9 bases align to TRBD1. This CDR3 is built from 13 residues. After removal of 7 bases from V and 7 bases from J, the junction contained 10 bases not matched to a gene. Germline values: CDR1 SQVTM, CDR2 ANQGSEA. The CDR3 protein is CSAPGTGRGGYTF. CDR3 nucleotides: TGCAGCGCCCCCGGGACAGGGAGGGGTGGCTACACCTTC.